A selection of T cell receptor beta chains follows, all from one sample in a study of blood T cell repertoires in COVID-19. This table comes from immunoSEQ multiplex PCR, and its TCRdb copy is limited to in-frame clones, with some not included. Among almost 500,000 clones, 70% to 90% were seen once, and the ten largest hold 7% to 10%. The sequenced sample was PBMCs or T cells enriched from blood (not recorded which). The receptors derive from a woman aged 55-69 years who had recovered from COVID-19. Both conserved end residues are part of each CDR3. Each record gives: CDR3 protein, CDR3 DNA, J gene, V gene, clone size, D gene. The D gene is left open where the match is weak. Only part of the rows carry a size: once, few, many, or a class if the clone is expanded.

CASSFLAGEVNEQFF TGTGCCAGCAGTTTTCTAGCGGGGGAGGTGAATGAGCAGTTCTTC TRBJ2-1 TRBV3-1/TRBV3-2 . TRBD2
CASGMTGPYGYTF TGCGCCAGCGGAATGACAGGGCCCTATGGCTACACCTTC TRBJ1-2 TRBV5-1 . TRBD1
CASRKTGADQPQHF TGTGCCAGCAGGAAGACAGGGGCGGATCAGCCCCAGCATTTT TRBJ1-5 TRBV5-6 . TRBD1
CASSASVRTDTQYF TGTGCCAGCAGCGCATCAGTCAGAACAGATACGCAGTATTTT TRBJ2-3 TRBV14 . .
CASSQGTSGEQETQYF TGTGCCAGCAGCCAAGGGACTAGCGGGGAACAAGAGACCCAGTACTTC TRBJ2-5 TRBV4-2 . TRBD2
CASSYSPRVDTGELFF TGTGCCAGCAGTTACTCGCCCAGGGTTGACACCGGGGAGCTGTTTTTT TRBJ2-2 TRBV6-5 few .
CASSLDPGDTEAFF TGTGCCAGCAGTTTGGATCCGGGAGACACTGAAGCTTTCTTT TRBJ1-1 TRBV6-9 once .
CASSLPTGLNTEAFF TGTGCCAGCAGCCTCCCAACAGGACTGAACACTGAAGCTTTCTTT TRBJ1-1 TRBV28 . .
CASSIAGGNTEAFF TGTGCCAGTAGTATAGCGGGGGGCAACACTGAAGCTTTCTTT TRBJ1-1 TRBV19 . .
CASRVRGDYGYTF TGTGCCAGCAGAGTAAGGGGGGACTATGGCTATACCTTC TRBJ1-2 TRBV12-3/TRBV12-4 . .
CASSSGTGQLGNQPQHF TGTGCCAGTAGTTCTGGGACAGGGCAGTTAGGGAATCAGCCCCAGCATTTT TRBJ1-5 TRBV19 . TRBD1
CASSLQGAGNQPQHF TGCGCCAGCAGCTTGCAGGGGGCCGGGAATCAGCCCCAGCATTTT TRBJ1-5 TRBV5-1 once TRBD1
CASSSGDRGSKNIQYF TGTGCCAGCAGCTCCGGCGACAGGGGATCGAAAAACATTCAGTACTTC TRBJ2-4 TRBV11-2 . TRBD1
CASIVTGPNYGYTF TGTGCCAGTATCGTCACAGGGCCAAACTATGGCTACACCTTC TRBJ1-2 TRBV19 . .
CAWTQGLGELFF TGTGCCTGGACCCAGGGGTTGGGGGAGCTGTTTTTT TRBJ2-2 TRBV30 . .
CASSRTGGTGNTIYF TGTGCCAGCTCCCGGACAGGGGGAACTGGAAACACCATATATTTT TRBJ1-3 TRBV6-5 . TRBD1
CASSALQPIYGYTF TGTGCCAGCAGCGCACTACAACCGATCTATGGCTACACCTTC TRBJ1-2 TRBV7-9 few .
CASSQTSSGFEEKLFF TGCGCCAGCAGCCAGACTAGCAGTGGATTTGAGGAAAAACTGTTTTTT TRBJ1-4 TRBV5-1 . .
CATNARQGNTEAFF TGTGCCACCAACGCAAGACAGGGGAACACTGAAGCTTTCTTT TRBJ1-1 TRBV15 . TRBD1
CASSLEGGGRSPLHF TGTGCCAGCAGCTTAGAGGGGGGGGGCAGGTCACCCCTCCACTTT TRBJ1-6 TRBV11-2 . .
CASSLQGAVIETQYF TGTGCCAGCAGCCTTCAGGGGGCAGTGATCGAGACCCAGTACTTC TRBJ2-5 TRBV2 once TRBD1
CASSSGTNTGELFF TGTGCCAGCAGCTCGGGTACGAACACCGGGGAGCTGTTTTTT TRBJ2-2 TRBV4-2 . .
CATSPGTSGDNEQFF TGTGCCACCAGTCCCGGGACTAGCGGGGACAATGAGCAGTTCTTC TRBJ2-1 TRBV24-1 . TRBD2
CASSLETGAGNTIYF TGCGCCAGCAGCTTGGAGACAGGGGCTGGAAACACCATATATTTT TRBJ1-3 TRBV5-1 . TRBD1
CASSTLEGGLPSYNEQFF TGTGCCAGCAGCACCCTTGAGGGGGGGCTCCCATCTTACAATGAGCAGTTCTTC TRBJ2-1 TRBV5-8 . .
CASSLYREYAGNTIYF TGTGCCAGCAGCTTATACAGGGAGTACGCTGGAAACACCATATATTTT TRBJ1-3 TRBV13 . .
CSVNTHGTGGETQYF TGCAGCGTGAACACTCATGGGACAGGTGGAGAGACCCAGTACTTC TRBJ2-5 TRBV29-1 . TRBD1
CASSESGNYGYTF TGCGCCAGCAGTGAGTCCGGGAACTATGGCTACACCTTC TRBJ1-2 TRBV10-1 . .
CASSVGGAGNEQFF TGCGCCAGCAGCGTAGGGGGGGCCGGCAATGAGCAGTTCTTC TRBJ2-1 TRBV5-1 . .
CASEQGLHNSPLHF TGTGCCAGCGAACAGGGTCTCCATAATTCACCCCTCCACTTT TRBJ1-6 TRBV2 once .
CASSIRQARGTEAFF TGTGCCAGCAGCATTCGACAGGCCCGAGGGACTGAAGCTTTCTTT TRBJ1-1 TRBV11-2 . .
CASRRTYGNTIYF TGTGCCAGCAGGCGGACATACGGAAACACCATATATTTT TRBJ1-3 TRBV2 . .
CAFRQGNSPLHF TGTGCCTTCCGACAGGGGAATTCACCCCTCCACTTT TRBJ1-6 TRBV30 once TRBD1
CASSNPRTRETQETQYF TGTGCCAGTAGCAACCCCCGTACAAGGGAGACCCAAGAGACCCAGTACTTC TRBJ2-5 TRBV19 . .
CASSPTSGGATSTDTQYF TGTGCCAGCTCACCGACTAGCGGGGGTGCAACTAGCACAGATACGCAGTATTTT TRBJ2-3 TRBV18 . TRBD2
CASREGAETQYF TGTGCCAGCAGGGAGGGGGCCGAGACCCAGTACTTC TRBJ2-5 TRBV6-5 once .
CASSPGTGSSYEQYF TGTGCCAGTAGTCCCGGGACAGGGAGCTCCTACGAGCAGTACTTC TRBJ2-7 TRBV19 few TRBD1
CASSEFGATNEKLFF TGTGCCAGCAGTGAATTTGGAGCAACTAATGAAAAACTGTTTTTT TRBJ1-4 TRBV6-1 . .
CASSHRGDTEAFF TGCGCCAGCAGTCACAGGGGGGATACTGAAGCTTTCTTT TRBJ1-1 TRBV4-1 . TRBD1
CASSLSDTGELFF TGCGCCAGCAGTTTAAGCGACACCGGGGAGCTGTTTTTT TRBJ2-2 TRBV23-1 . .
CASSELISRTQETQYF TGTGCCAGCAGTGAGCTTATAAGTAGAACCCAAGAGACCCAGTACTTC TRBJ2-5 TRBV2 . .
CASSLQGFGYGYTF TGTGCCAGCAGTCTACAGGGTTTCGGCTATGGCTACACCTTC TRBJ1-2 TRBV27 . .